This TCR beta chain appears in the sequencing data of a study of T cells in Graves' hyperthyroidism and ophthalmopathy. The overall study: Peripheral blood was secured at the point of initial diagnosis, before any treatment.

This clonotype showed up just a few times. RNA transcripts yielded amplified TCR beta CDR3 regions. A set of HTBI primers served as the primers for a first-round RT-PCR of the TCR CDR3. TCRdb reanalysed the multiplex PCR reads using MiXCR and keeps one entry per CDR3 protein. The sample lists under 650,000 distinct CDR3 sequences; about a sixth were seen once. No progression to ophthalmopathy during 18 months of follow-up defined stable disease. Any patient presenting with uncontrolled infection, other autoimmune disease, pregnancy or lactation was left out. The CDR3 is made up of 14 amino acids. V was trimmed by 3 bases and J by 2 bases, leaving 10 bases between them. Germline V gene data show CDR1 as LNHDA and CDR2 as SQIVND (reference sequence).

The sequenced sample consisted of blood. This clonotype was sampled from a woman aged 30 to 39 with Graves' hyperthyroidism. The J gene is TRBJ2-5, the V gene TRBV19; possible D gene TRBD1, 6 bases. The CDR3 is CASSMYQGQETQYF. CDR3 nucleotide sequence: TGTGCCAGTAGTATGTACCAGGGGCAAGAGACCCAGTACTTC. Variable domain in full (rest from reference TRBV19 and TRBJ2-5): DGGITQSPKYLFRKEGQNVTLSCEQNLNHDAMYWYRQDPGQGLRLIYYSQIVNDFQKGDIAEGYSVSREKKESFPLTVTSAQKNPTAFYLCASSMYQGQETQYFGPGTRLLVL.